This paragraph reports one T cell receptor (beta chain). Naive CD8 cells lacked CD45RO, underwent positive selection for CCR7 and left out terminally differentiated effector memory CD45RA+ cells. The sample originates from a study of shared clonotypes between healthy human individuals. TCRdb keeps only in-frame clones here, not all; method: immunoSEQ multiplex PCR. The sample yields about 2,100,000 clones, 93% seen once. This TCR came from a man between 18 and 29 years old in good health. Some clones in this sample may be carry-over from other donors' samples. Specimen: naive CD8+ T cells from PBMCs.

Here the CDR3 reads CASSTWGFNTGELFF. Here the CDR3 DNA reads TGTGCCAGCAGCACATGGGGCTTTAACACCGGGGAGCTGTTTTTT. The genes are TRBV21-1 and TRBJ2-2; no check of the table's D call, TRBD1, against the DNA was made. TRBV21-1 is termed a pseudogene. The CDR3 has 15 amino acids.